The 32 T cell receptor beta chains presented below share a single source sample, sequenced in a study of blood T cell repertoires in COVID-19. The assay was immunoSEQ multiplex PCR, and TCRdb's table has in-frame clones only and misses some. The data show roughly 220,000 clones, 80% to 90% seen once. Sequenced sample: PBMCs or T cells enriched from blood (not recorded which). The receptor set was obtained from a woman aged 45-60 years with acute COVID-19.

The chain couples TRBV4-3 to TRBJ2-1; D ambiguous. Germline V gene data show CDR1 as LGHNA and CDR2 as YSLEER. The germline V and J ends were trimmed by 5 bases and 10 bases, with 9 bases remaining between them. The CDR3 is 11 amino acids. CDR3 residues: CASSDRNEQFF. The CDR3 DNA sequence: TGCGCCAGCAGCGATAGAAACGAGCAGTTCTTC.

V is TRBV28 and J is TRBJ2-7, with 13 bases fitting TRBD2. This CDR3 has 16 residues. Germline loops: CDR1 MDHEN, CDR2 SYDVKM. V lost 1 base and J lost 2; bases outside the gene matches: 2. CDR3 region: CASSLLGTSGTYEQYF. The CDR3 DNA reads as TGTGCCAGCAGTTTATTGGGGACTAGCGGGACCTACGAGCAGTACTTC. Filled out from reference TRBV28 and TRBJ2-7, the complete variable domain reads DVKVTQSSRYLVKRTGEKVFLECVQDMDHENMFWYRQDPGLGLRLIYFSYDVKMKEKGDIPEGYSVSREKKERFSLILESASTNQTSMYLCASSLLGTSGTYEQYFGPGTRLTVT.

The V gene is TRBV28, the J gene TRBJ2-5; no clear D gene. CDR3 size: 11 residues. Germline values: CDR1 MDHEN, CDR2 SYDVKM. V was clipped by 5 bases and J by 6 bases, with 7 bases between them. CDR3 region: CASSPTQTQYF. As DNA, the CDR3 is TGTGCCAGCAGTCCGACTCAGACCCAGTACTTC. Looking up the rest from reference TRBV28 and TRBJ2-5 gives the full variable domain: DVKVTQSSRYLVKRTGEKVFLECVQDMDHENMFWYRQDPGLGLRLIYFSYDVKMKEKGDIPEGYSVSREKKERFSLILESASTNQTSMYLCASSPTQTQYFGPGTRLLVL.

This clone has a handful of counts. The rearrangement uses TRBV9 and TRBJ1-2; perhaps TRBD1 as D (6 bases). CDR3 length: 21 residues. Trimming removed 0 bases at V and 4 bases at J, with 31 bases between. Germline values: CDR1 SGDLS, CDR2 YYNGEE. CDR3 residues: CASSVELRGTPSGRGLYGYTF. Here the CDR3 DNA reads TGTGCCAGCAGCGTAGAATTGCGGGGGACCCCCTCCGGGCGGGGGCTCTATGGCTACACCTTC.

The chain joins TRBV7-9 to TRBJ2-6; D is unclear. V lost 3 bases and J lost 0, with 6 bases in between. The CDR3 is 15 amino acids. The germline CDR1 and CDR2 sequences are SEHNR and FQNEAQ (reference sequence). The CDR3 region has the DNA TGTGCCAGCAGCTTGGGCAGCTCTGGGGCCAACGTCCTGACTTTC. This encodes CASSLGSSGANVLTF.

This clone was counted between two and nine times. V and J are TRBV29-1 and TRBJ1-1; TRBD1 agrees at 9 bases. V lost 6 bases and J lost 1; bases outside the gene matches: 3. The length of the CDR3 is 13 residues. In germline, CDR1 is SQVTM, CDR2 ANQGSEA. CDR3 region: CSVMGQGNTEAFF. DNA of the CDR3: TGCAGCGTCATGGGACAGGGGAACACTGAAGCTTTCTTT.

J is TRBJ1-1 and V is TRBV27; tentative D call: TRBD1 (5 bases). Germline V gives CDR1 MNHEY, CDR2 SMNVEV (reference sequence). Trimming took 4 bases from V and 8 from J, leaving 14 bases between them. The CDR3 is 13 amino acids. The CDR3 reads CASSSPGMAEAFF. CDR3 bases: TGTGCCAGCAGTTCGCCAGGGATGGCGGAAGCTTTCTTT.

The chain recombines TRBV5-1 with TRBJ1-4; D remains unclear. Trimming removed 0 bases at V and 3 bases at J, with 6 bases between. Germline-derived CDR1 and CDR2 are SGHRS and YFSETQ. The CDR3 has 14 residues. This CDR3 reads CASSLASANEKLFF. The CDR3 DNA sequence: TGCGCCAGCAGCTTGGCTTCGGCTAATGAAAAACTGTTTTTT.

The genes are TRBV15 and TRBJ1-4; D ambiguous. The CDR3 totals 19 residues. From germline, CDR1 is LNHNV and CDR2 YYDKDF (reference sequence). V was pared by 5 bases and J by 7 bases, with 29 bases between. This CDR3 is CATSGGPGSEEANGEKLFF. The CDR3 coding sequence is TGTGCCACCAGCGGTGGCCCCGGGTCCGAGGAGGCGAATGGTGAAAAACTGTTTTTT.

The chain couples TRBV4-3 to TRBJ2-1, with TRBD2 matching 12 bases. Germline loops: CDR1 LGHNA, CDR2 YSLEER. V shed 3 bases, J shed 8 bases, and the junction held 5 bases outside the gene matches. The CDR3 loop spans 15 amino acids. The CDR3 nucleotides read TGCGCCAGCAGCCAGGCTCTAGCGGGAGGGTATGAGCAGTTCTTC. Translation gives CASSQALAGGYEQFF.

The chain combines TRBV30 with TRBJ1-5; no clear D gene. Trimming stripped 0 bases from V and 4 bases from J, with 10 bases between. The germline gives CDR1 GTSNPN, CDR2 SVGIG (reference sequence). There are 14 residues in the CDR3. CDR3 loop: CAWSVSLLNQPQHF. The CDR3 DNA sequence: TGTGCCTGGAGTGTGTCACTGCTGAATCAGCCCCAGCATTTT. Supplemented by reference TRBV30 and TRBJ1-5, the full variable domain reads SQTIHQWPATLVQPVGSPLSLECTVEGTSNPNLYWYRQAAGRGLQLLFYSVGIGQISSEVPQNLSASRPQDRQFILSSKKLLLSDSGFYLCAWSVSLLNQPQHFGDGTRLSIL.

The chain couples TRBV27 to TRBJ1-1, with TRBD1 matching 7 bases. Trimming took 9 bases from V and 0 from J; bases not matched to a gene: 13. Germline-derived CDR1 and CDR2 are MNHEY and SMNVEV (reference sequence). The CDR3 has 16 amino acids. This CDR3 reads CASHTRSRGLNTEAFF. DNA for the CDR3: TGTGCCAGTCATACAAGGTCCAGGGGGTTGAACACTGAAGCTTTCTTT.

With respect to this clone: This same CDR3 is encoded by further DNA sequences in the sample. V gene TRBV6-5 combines with J gene TRBJ1-2; TRBD1 matches at 9 bases. The CDR3 is made up of 14 amino acids. V shed 3 bases, J shed 5 bases, and the junction held 4 bases outside the gene matches. Germline CDR1 reads MNHEY; CDR2 reads SVGAGI. The CDR3 DNA follows: TGTGCCAGCAGTTATTCGACAGGGGGTTATGGCTACACCTTC. This encodes CASSYSTGGYGYTF.

The chain employs TRBV28 and TRBJ2-7; the match to TRBD2 covers 11 bases. Germline V CDR1 and CDR2: MDHEN, SYDVKM. The CDR3 length is 17 residues. V was clipped by 5 bases and J by 2 bases; unmatched bases: 11. The CDR3 bases are TGTGCCAGCAGTAAGGCCCTACTAGCGGGAGCTACCTACGAGCAGTACTTC. It codes for CASSKALLAGATYEQYF.

The rearrangement joins TRBV3-1 (or the pseudogene TRBV3-2) to TRBJ1-1; D is perhaps TRBD1 (6 bases). From germline, CDR1 is LGHDT and CDR2 YNNKEL (reference sequence). The CDR3 has 14 residues. Trimming removed 3 bases from V and 4 bases from J, with 12 bases in between. The CDR3 spells CASSHFTGFTEAFF. The CDR3 DNA reads as TGTGCCAGCAGCCACTTCACAGGGTTCACTGAAGCTTTCTTT.

The V gene is TRBV20-1, the J gene TRBJ2-7; 8 nucleotides match TRBD2. V lost 8 bases to trimming and J lost 1 base; unmatched junction nucleotides: 1. The CDR3 contains 11 residues. Germline V gene lookup returns CDR1 DFQATT and CDR2 SNEGSKA (reference sequence). This chain's CDR3 is CSSGGSYEQYF. The CDR3 nucleotides read TGCAGTTCGGGGGGGTCCTACGAGCAGTACTTC.

The V gene is TRBV3-1 (or the pseudogene TRBV3-2), the J gene TRBJ2-5; TRBD2 matches 11 bases. From germline, CDR1 is LGHDT and CDR2 YNNKEL (reference sequence). The CDR3 has 16 amino acids. The ends lost 4 bases at V and 4 bases at J; junction bases unmatched: 8. CDR3 bases: TGTGCCAGCAGCCCCCTAGCGGGAGGATCTGTAGAGACCCAGTACTTC. Protein product: CASSPLAGGSVETQYF.

The genes are TRBV9 and TRBJ2-3; 8 bases line up with TRBD1. Germline V CDR1 and CDR2: SGDLS, YYNGEE. The CDR3 loop spans 16 amino acids. The trim removed 1 base at V and 4 bases at J, leaving 8 bases unmatched. DNA of the CDR3: TGTGCCAGCAGCGTATTCGGCAGGGGGCTTGCAGATACGCAGTATTTT. This translates into CASSVFGRGLADTQYF.

The chain joins TRBV19 to TRBJ1-2; TRBD1 agrees at 8 bases. The CDR3 contains 16 residues. Losses at the gene ends were 3 bases for V and 1 base for J; bases not matched to a gene: 7. Germline V gene sequence: CDR1 LNHDA, CDR2 SQIVND (reference sequence). CDR3 sequence (DNA): TGTGCCAGTAGTATTCTGTCGGACAGGGTTAACTATGGCTACACCTTC. Its translation is CASSILSDRVNYGYTF.

This clone showed up just once. CDR3 nucleotides: TGTGCCAGCCCGCGGGAGGGCCTCACTGGGGCCAACGTCCTGACTTTC. Its translation: CASPREGLTGANVLTF. This rearrangement joins TRBV7-2 to TRBJ2-6; 9 bases fit TRBD2. CDR1 is SGHTA and CDR2 is FQGNSA in the germline V gene. The CDR3 sequence is 16 residues long. The V gene end was trimmed by 8 bases and the J gene end by 2 bases; junction bases not matched to a gene: 7.

The V gene is TRBV28, the J gene TRBJ2-1, with a weak D call TRBD1 (5 bases). Per the germline V gene, CDR1 is MDHEN and CDR2 is SYDVKM. This CDR3 spans 16 amino acids. V was shortened by 8 bases and J by 2 bases, with 19 bases between the two germline ends. The CDR3 region has the DNA TGTGCCAGCTACGGTAGGGGCTCAGTCGCCTACAATGAGCAGTTCTTC. Translating it yields CASYGRGSVAYNEQFF.

The rearrangement uses TRBV11-2 and TRBJ2-3, with 12 bases aligning to TRBD2. The V segment lost 1 base and the J segment 2 bases; nucleotides outside the gene matches: 4. The CDR3 is 17 amino acids. Germline values: CDR1 SGHAT, CDR2 FQNNGV. DNA of the CDR3: TGTGCCAGCAGCTTAGGCGGACTAGCGGGAATCACAGATACGCAGTATTTT. Protein: CASSLGGLAGITDTQYF.

The CDR3 protein is CASSLKGLAGGRNEQFF. CDR3 DNA sequence: TGTGCCAGCAGCTTAAAGGGACTAGCGGGAGGTCGCAATGAGCAGTTCTTC. This rearrangement joins TRBV7-3 to TRBJ2-1; TRBD2 matches 15 bases. J gave up 6 bases and V 1 base, and 4 bases lay outside the gene matches. This CDR3 has 17 amino acids. Looked up from germline, CDR1 is SGHTA and CDR2 is FQGTGA.

The chain combines TRBV30 with TRBJ1-3, with D perhaps TRBD1 (6 bases). Deletions cut 7 bases from V and 7 bases from J, with 11 bases between. The germline gives CDR1 GTSNPN, CDR2 SVGIG (reference sequence). CDR3 length equals 11 residues. The CDR3 here is CAFGGRNTIYF. The CDR3 nucleotides read TGTGCCTTCGGGGGGCGGAACACCATATATTTT.

This chain uses TRBV6-5 with TRBJ1-4; 7 bases are shared with TRBD1. The CDR3 consists of 14 residues. Germline V gene lookup returns CDR1 MNHEY and CDR2 SVGAGI. The J segment lost 14 bases and the V segment lost 6 bases, leaving 15 bases of the junction unmatched. The CDR3 nucleotides are TGTGCCAGCAGATCCCCAGGGGGAGCCTTGGGGCTGTTTTTT. Protein: CASRSPGGALGLFF.

The chain joins TRBV28 to TRBJ2-3; 7 positions match TRBD1. The V and J ends lost 5 bases and 3 bases, in that order; junction bases with no gene match: 5. CDR1 MDHEN and CDR2 SYDVKM come from the germline V gene. The CDR3 runs to 14 residues. In DNA, the CDR3 is TGTGCCAGCAGTACAGGGGAATTGACAGATACGCAGTATTTT. Translated: CASSTGELTDTQYF.

This clone was counted a single time. The rearrangement joins TRBV7-2 to TRBJ1-3, with D hard to call. CDR1 and CDR2 from the germline V gene are SGHTA and FQGNSA. The CDR3 loop spans 15 amino acids. The V end was cut by 2 bases, the J end by 0 bases, with 8 bases between. CDR3 DNA: TGTGCCAGCAGCTTATACAGTATCTCTGGAAACACCATATATTTT. As protein: CASSLYSISGNTIYF.

This sequence joins TRBV6-1 and TRBJ1-4, with 9 bases matching TRBD1. This CDR3 has 16 residues. The germline CDR1 and CDR2 sequences are MNHNS and SASEGT. Germline trimming cut 4 bases from V and 7 bases from J; bases unmatched to any gene: 10. The CDR3: CASSGPPGQGTEKLFF. The CDR3, as DNA: TGTGCCAGCAGTGGCCCCCCGGGACAGGGAACTGAAAAACTGTTTTTT.

V is TRBV5-1 and J is TRBJ2-1; a weak D match, TRBD2 (6 bases). This CDR3 is built from 14 residues. In germline, CDR1 is SGHRS, CDR2 YFSETQ. Trimming left V 0 bases short and J 8 bases short, with 12 bases between. CDR3 region: CASSLVVSGHEQFF. The CDR3 DNA reads TGCGCCAGCAGCTTGGTGGTTAGCGGCCATGAGCAGTTCTTC.

The chain has TRBV6-4 and TRBJ2-5; no firm D call. Germline CDR1 and CDR2: MRHNA and SNTAGT. The CDR3 loop spans 13 amino acids. V gave up 5 bases and J gave up 1 base, with 8 bases separating them. In DNA, the CDR3 is TGTGCCAGCAGTCCTACGATCCAAGAGACCCAGTACTTC. It yields the protein CASSPTIQETQYF.

The chain combines TRBV12-3 or TRBV12-4 with TRBJ2-3, with D possibly TRBD2 on 5 matching bases. Between the trimmed V and J ends, which lost 6 bases and 10 bases, there was a span of 17 bases. This CDR3 has 13 amino acids. The CDR3 loop reads CASSIGLGWAQYF. CDR3 bases: TGTGCCAGCAGCATAGGACTCGGTTGGGCGCAGTATTTT.

The gene calls are TRBV19 and TRBJ2-5, with D tentatively TRBD2 (6 bases). Germline CDR1 reads LNHDA; CDR2 reads SQIVND (reference sequence). V was cut by 9 bases and J by 2 bases, with 13 bases left in between. The CDR3 length is 13 residues. The CDR3 region is CARMDYDQETQYF. CDR3 DNA: TGTGCCAGAATGGACTATGATCAAGAGACCCAGTACTTC.